A single sample gave rise to the 4 T cell receptor beta chains below, sequenced in a study of blood T cell repertoires in COVID-19. TCRdb's table, derived via immunoSEQ multiplex PCR, lists solely in-frame clones and lacks some. Of about 280,000 clones listed, around 83% are singletons. Input material: PBMCs or T cells enriched from blood (not recorded which). These receptors were collected from a man in his forties who had been exposed to COVID-19.

The chain is built from TRBV18 and TRBJ2-7; TRBD1 matches 10 bases. In germline, CDR1 is KGHSH, CDR2 LQKENI. The CDR3 is made up of 15 amino acids. V dropped 2 bases and J dropped 1; count of bases not matched to a gene: 2. This CDR3 reads CASSPGTGESYEQYF. CDR3 DNA sequence: TGTGCCAGCTCACCAGGGACAGGGGAATCCTACGAGCAGTACTTC.

The chain carries TRBV19 and TRBJ2-7, with D tentatively TRBD1 (6 bases). CDR3 length: 15 residues. V dropped 4 bases and J dropped 4 bases, with 17 bases sitting between them. Germline values: CDR1 LNHDA, CDR2 SQIVND (reference sequence). CDR3 sequence: CASSKNTGFTYEQYF. CDR3 DNA: TGTGCCAGTAGTAAAAATACAGGGTTCACTTACGAGCAGTACTTC.

The gene calls are TRBV5-1 and TRBJ1-3; no firm D call. The CDR3 is 13 amino acids. Per the germline V gene, CDR1 is SGHRS and CDR2 is YFSETQ. Trimming removed 2 bases from V and 10 bases from J, with 13 bases in between. In nucleotides, the CDR3 is TGCGCCAGCAGCTTCGATTCCGGAGCTACCATATATTTT. Translation: CASSFDSGATIYF.

The V call is TRBV9, the J call TRBJ1-2; 7 nucleotides match TRBD1. CDR1 and CDR2 from the germline V gene are SGDLS and YYNGEE. J gave up 4 bases and V 3 bases, and 3 bases lay outside the gene matches. The CDR3 is 13 residues long. The CDR3 DNA is TGTGCCAGCAGCGCGAGGACAGGCTATGGCTACACCTTC. It specifies CASSARTGYGYTF.